The present TCR beta chain was sequenced within a study of CD8 T cells in ankylosing spondylitis. Ten or more counts support this clonotype. Its target is unknown. The germline gives CDR1 SGHTA, CDR2 FQGNSA. There are 13 residues in the CDR3. Trimming took 1 base from V and 5 from J, leaving 8 bases between them. Using its own MiXCR run on the 5' RACE reads, TCRdb lists one record per CDR3 protein. The table lists approximately 190,000 distinct CDR3 sequences, 10% to 15% of them singletons. Study-wide results and limits: Matched ankylosing spondylitis synovial fluid reportedly contained a significantly enriched population of disease-linked clones.

This TCR derives from a female donor with ankylosing spondylitis or in good health (not recorded which). This rearrangement joins TRBV7-2 to TRBJ1-2, with no clear D. Sequenced material: blood, either unsorted or a sorted T cell fraction (not recorded which). The CDR3 region is CASSLEGRYGYTF. The CDR3 nucleotides are TGTGCCAGCAGCTTAGAAGGACGGTATGGCTACACCTTC.